The rows below give T cell receptor beta chains drawn from one sample of a study of cytomegalovirus exposure and HLA in healthy donors. Clones were read by immunoSEQ multiplex PCR, and TCRdb kept only the in-frame ones, dropping some. Among around 92,000 clones, around 76% were seen once, and the ten largest hold 8% to 9%. Input material: PBMCs. Receptors were obtained from a human donor in good health. CDR3s include the opening cysteine and the closing phenylalanine or tryptophan. D genes are given only for firm matches. For some rows the clone size is stated as once, few or many, or as a class when expanded; others skip it.

J: TRBJ2-2; size: few; D: TRBD1; V: TRBV11-2; DNA: TGTGCCAGCAGCTTCAGGGGACAGAGGAACACCGGGGAGCTGTTTTTT; CDR3: CASSFRGQRNTGELFF
J: TRBJ2-7; size: -; D: -; V: TRBV2; DNA: TGTGCCAGCACCCAAGGGCGAGGGGAGCAGTACTTC; CDR3: CASTQGRGEQYF
J: TRBJ1-2; size: few; D: TRBD1; V: TRBV19; DNA: TGTGCCACTACCGGGACAGGGAGGGGCTACACCTTC; CDR3: CATTGTGRGYTF
J: TRBJ2-7; size: -; D: TRBD1; V: TRBV27; DNA: TGTGCCAGCAGTTCAAGGACAGGGGCGACTTCCTACGAGCAGTACTTC; CDR3: CASSSRTGATSYEQYF
J: TRBJ2-7; size: -; D: -; V: TRBV6-5; DNA: TGTGCCAGCAGTTACTCGGGCAGGGTTAGCGAGCAGTACTTC; CDR3: CASSYSGRVSEQYF
J: TRBJ2-1; size: -; D: -; V: TRBV7-6; DNA: TGTGCCAGCAGCTTGCATTTAGGTAGCGGATACAATGAGCAGTTCTTC; CDR3: CASSLHLGSGYNEQFF
J: TRBJ2-5; size: -; D: TRBD1; V: TRBV5-1; DNA: TGCGCCAGCAGCTTGCAACAGGGGTACCAAGAGACCCAGTACTTC; CDR3: CASSLQQGYQETQYF
J: TRBJ2-2; size: -; D: -; V: TRBV29-1; DNA: TGCAGCGTTGAAAAAGGAGACGGATCGAACACCGGGGAGCTGTTTTTT; CDR3: CSVEKGDGSNTGELFF
J: TRBJ2-7; size: -; D: TRBD1; V: TRBV5-1; DNA: TGCGCCAGCAGCTTAACAGGGGGAACATACGAGCAGTACTTC; CDR3: CASSLTGGTYEQYF
J: TRBJ2-2; size: -; D: -; V: TRBV6-5; DNA: TGTGCCAGCAGTTACTTGGGTCAGGGGTTAGGCGGGGAGCTGTTTTTT; CDR3: CASSYLGQGLGGELFF
J: TRBJ2-5; size: -; D: TRBD1; V: TRBV6-5; DNA: TGTGCCAGCAGAAGCACAGGGGCTCAAGAGACCCAGTACTTC; CDR3: CASRSTGAQETQYF
J: TRBJ1-3; size: -; D: -; V: TRBV7-2; DNA: TGTGCCAGCAGCTTAGGATCCCCCCGGGGCTCTGGAAACACCATATATTTT; CDR3: CASSLGSPRGSGNTIYF
J: TRBJ2-2; size: -; D: -; V: TRBV5-1; DNA: TGCGCCAGCTCAGGGATCACCGGGGAGCTGTTTTTT; CDR3: CASSGITGELFF
J: TRBJ1-5; size: -; D: -; V: TRBV7-6; DNA: TGTGCCAGCAGCCCCATACTGGTCGTAGGGGCCAATAGGAATCAGCCCCAGCATTTT; CDR3: CASSPILVVGANRNQPQHF
J: TRBJ2-3; size: -; D: -; V: TRBV10-1; DNA: TGCGCCAGCAGTATTGCAGGGGACACAGATACGCAGTATTTT; CDR3: CASSIAGDTDTQYF
J: TRBJ2-1; size: -; D: TRBD1; V: TRBV7-6; DNA: TGTGCCAGCAGCTTAGTGGGCGGGACAGGGTCCAATGAGCAGTTCTTC; CDR3: CASSLVGGTGSNEQFF
J: TRBJ1-5; size: -; D: -; V: TRBV27; DNA: TGTGCCAGCAGTTTATCTACAGGTAACAATCAGCCCCAGCATTTT; CDR3: CASSLSTGNNQPQHF
J: TRBJ2-5; size: -; D: TRBD2; V: TRBV18; DNA: TGTGCCAGCTCACCGCGACTAGCGGTGACACAAGAGACCCAGTACTTC; CDR3: CASSPRLAVTQETQYF
J: TRBJ2-1; size: -; D: TRBD1; V: TRBV6-5; DNA: TGTGCCAGCAGTCTTGACAGGGGAGTCAATGAGCAGTTCTTC; CDR3: CASSLDRGVNEQFF
J: TRBJ2-5; size: -; D: -; V: TRBV7-9; DNA: TGTGCCAGCAGCTTTTTTCAGGGGAAGGAGACCCAGTACTTC; CDR3: CASSFFQGKETQYF
J: TRBJ2-1; size: -; D: TRBD2; V: TRBV5-1; DNA: TGCGCCAGCAGCTTGGGGTCTAGCGGGGCCTACAATGAGCAGTTCTTC; CDR3: CASSLGSSGAYNEQFF
J: TRBJ2-3; size: -; D: TRBD1; V: TRBV15; DNA: TGTGCCACCAGCAGGTACCAGGGGGCTAGCACAGATACGCAGTATTTT; CDR3: CATSRYQGASTDTQYF
J: TRBJ2-7; size: -; D: TRBD1; V: TRBV25-1; DNA: TGTGCCAGCAGTGAATTGGACAGGGGGAGCGAGCAGTACTTC; CDR3: CASSELDRGSEQYF
J: TRBJ1-6; size: -; D: -; V: TRBV18; DNA: TGTGCCAGCTCACCACCGGAGAATAATTCACCCCTCCACTTT; CDR3: CASSPPENNSPLHF
J: TRBJ1-5; size: -; D: -; V: TRBV15; DNA: TGTGCCACCAGCCACGAGGGGGAATCTCAGCCCCAGCATTTT; CDR3: CATSHEGESQPQHF
J: TRBJ2-7; size: -; D: -; V: TRBV7-8; DNA: TGTGCCAGCAGCTTAAGGGACTTGCCTCGTTACGAGCAGTACTTC; CDR3: CASSLRDLPRYEQYF
J: TRBJ2-5; size: -; D: -; V: TRBV7-9; DNA: TGTTCCAGCAGTCAGGGCCTTGGGGGGGAGACCCAGTACTTC; CDR3: CSSSQGLGGETQYF
J: TRBJ2-7; size: -; D: TRBD2; V: TRBV19; DNA: TGTGCCAGTAGTATAGATTCGAGCGGGAGGGCCTATGAGCAGTACTTC; CDR3: CASSIDSSGRAYEQYF
J: TRBJ2-3; size: -; D: -; V: TRBV19; DNA: TGTGCCAGCAAAGGACAGAGTCGGACAGATACGCAGTATTTT; CDR3: CASKGQSRTDTQYF
J: TRBJ1-5; size: -; D: TRBD1; V: TRBV19; DNA: TGTGCCAGTAGTACTCCAGGGGGCTATCAGCCCCAGCATTTT; CDR3: CASSTPGGYQPQHF
J: TRBJ1-2; size: once; D: -; V: TRBV27; DNA: TGTGCCAGCAGTCCCTTAAACTCGGGGGGTCTCTCCCGAAGATATGGCTACACCTTC; CDR3: CASSPLNSGGLSRRYGYTF
J: TRBJ2-1; size: few; D: -; V: TRBV9; DNA: TGTGCCAGCAGCGTAGCCGGGACTCAGGAGCAGTTCTTC; CDR3: CASSVAGTQEQFF
J: TRBJ2-5; size: -; D: TRBD2; V: TRBV13; DNA: TGTGCCAGCAGCCCGGGACTAGGAGGCCCAGAGACCCAGTACTTC; CDR3: CASSPGLGGPETQYF
J: TRBJ2-7; size: -; D: TRBD1; V: TRBV7-6; DNA: TGTGCCAGCAGCATCACAGGGGACGAGCAGTACTTC; CDR3: CASSITGDEQYF
J: TRBJ1-1; size: few; D: -; V: TRBV5-4; DNA: TGTGCCAGCAGGGCGGGGGCGTTAAACACTGAAGCTTTCTTT; CDR3: CASRAGALNTEAFF
J: TRBJ2-2; size: -; D: -; V: TRBV5-5; DNA: TGTGCCAGCAGCTTGTCAATCAGGTTCGGCACCGGGGAGCTGTTTTTT; CDR3: CASSLSIRFGTGELFF
J: TRBJ2-7; size: -; D: TRBD1; V: TRBV25-1; DNA: TGTGCCAGCAAAAGGACAGGAAGAGGCTACGAGCAGTACTTC; CDR3: CASKRTGRGYEQYF
J: TRBJ2-7; size: -; D: TRBD2; V: TRBV9; DNA: TGTGCCAGCAGCGTAGACCCTAGCGGGCGATCCTCCTACGAGCAGTACTTC; CDR3: CASSVDPSGRSSYEQYF
J: TRBJ1-1; size: -; D: TRBD1; V: TRBV6-5; DNA: TGTGCCAGCAGTTACATAGGGACAGGGGACTGTGAAGCTTTCTTT; CDR3: CASSYIGTGDCEAFF
J: TRBJ1-5; size: -; D: TRBD1; V: TRBV18; DNA: TGTGCCAGCTCACCACAACAGGGGGCGAGTCAGCCCCAGCATTTT; CDR3: CASSPQQGASQPQHF
J: TRBJ2-7; size: once; D: -; V: TRBV30; DNA: TGTGCCGCCTTGGGGCGTCCCACCTACGAGCAGTACTTC; CDR3: CAALGRPTYEQYF
J: TRBJ2-1; size: -; D: -; V: TRBV15; DNA: TGTGCCACCAGCAGGATCGGACAGCTAAGCAATGAGCAGTTCTTC; CDR3: CATSRIGQLSNEQFF
J: TRBJ1-2; size: -; D: -; V: TRBV19; DNA: TGTGCCAGTAGTATTGACAGGTGGAACTATGGCTACACCTTC; CDR3: CASSIDRWNYGYTF